This record covers a single T cell receptor (beta chain). After removal of 2 bases from V and 4 bases from J, the junction contained 6 bases not matched to a gene. Germline CDR1 MDHEN, CDR2 SYDVKM. This CDR3 is built from 16 residues. This specimen comes from a study of blood T cell repertoires in COVID-19. Data came from immunoSEQ multiplex PCR; TCRdb stores just in-frame clones and leaves some out. The sample contains about 69,000 clones, 75% to 85% of which appear only once. The J gene is TRBJ1-5, the V gene TRBV28; 9 positions match TRBD1. Sequenced: peripheral blood. This receptor was taken from a human donor in a cohort sampled during active COVID-19. DNA for the CDR3: TGTGCCAGCAGTTTACACTCCGGGACAGGGAATCAGCCCCAGCATTTT. Translating it yields CASSLHSGTGNQPQHF.